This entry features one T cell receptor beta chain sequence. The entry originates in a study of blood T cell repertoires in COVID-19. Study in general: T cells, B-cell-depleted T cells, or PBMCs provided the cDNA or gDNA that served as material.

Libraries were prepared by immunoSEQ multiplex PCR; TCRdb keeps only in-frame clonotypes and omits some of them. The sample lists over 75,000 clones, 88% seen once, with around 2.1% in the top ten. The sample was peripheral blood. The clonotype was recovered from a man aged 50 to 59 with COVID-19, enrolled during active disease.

The CDR3 loop reads CASSWKPRGIQYF. The CDR3 region has the DNA TGTGCCAGCAGTTGGAAACCCCGGGGCATTCAGTACTTC. The chain links TRBV6-5 to TRBJ2-4; D is possibly TRBD2 (5 bases). The CDR3 is 13 residues long. Germline lookup yields CDR1 MNHEY and CDR2 SVGAGI. Deletions cut 4 bases from V and 9 bases from J, with 13 bases between.